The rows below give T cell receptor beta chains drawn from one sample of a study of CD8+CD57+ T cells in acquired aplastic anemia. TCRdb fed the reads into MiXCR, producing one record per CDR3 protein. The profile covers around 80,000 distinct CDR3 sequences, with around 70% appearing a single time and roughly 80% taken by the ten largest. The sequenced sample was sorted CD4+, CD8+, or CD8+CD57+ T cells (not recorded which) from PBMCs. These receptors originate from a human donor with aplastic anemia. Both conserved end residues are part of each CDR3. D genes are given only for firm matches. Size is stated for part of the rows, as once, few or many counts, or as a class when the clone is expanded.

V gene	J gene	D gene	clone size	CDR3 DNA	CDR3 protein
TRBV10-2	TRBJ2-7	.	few	TGCGCCAGCAGTGACAGGGTCTACGAGCAGTACTTC	CASSDRVYEQYF
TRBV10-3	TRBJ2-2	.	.	TGTGCCATCAACACGGACGAGGATCCTACCGGGGAGCTGTTTTTT	CAINTDEDPTGELFF
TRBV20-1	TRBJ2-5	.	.	TGCAGTGCTAAGGTAGTTAGTGGTGAGACCCAGTACTTC	CSAKVVSGETQYF
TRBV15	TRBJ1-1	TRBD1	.	TGTGCCACCAGCAGATACACCGGGACAGGGGGCACTGAAGCTTTCTTT	CATSRYTGTGGTEAFF
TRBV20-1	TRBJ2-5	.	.	TGCAGTGCCATCTCCAGGGGAGGGGTTGAGACCCAGTACTTC	CSAISRGGVETQYF
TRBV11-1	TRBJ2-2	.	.	TGTGCCAGCAGCTTTGACCCAGGGACGAAGGCCGGGGAGCTGTTTTTT	CASSFDPGTKAGELFF
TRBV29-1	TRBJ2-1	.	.	TGCAGCGTTGAGGACAGTAATGAGCAGTTCTTC	CSVEDSNEQFF
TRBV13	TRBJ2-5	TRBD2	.	TGTGCCAGCAGCTTAGGGACTAGCGGGGGCACATGGACAGAGCAAGAGACCCAGTACTTC	CASSLGTSGGTWTEQETQYF
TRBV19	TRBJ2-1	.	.	TGTGCCAGTAGATCGGTCCCGGGAAATGAGCAGTTCTTC	CASRSVPGNEQFF
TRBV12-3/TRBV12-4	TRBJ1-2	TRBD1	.	TGTGCCAGCAGTAGGACAGGAAACTATGGCTACACCTTC	CASSRTGNYGYTF
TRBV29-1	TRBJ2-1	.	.	TGCAGCGTTGTTGATCCCTACAATGAGCAGTTCTTC	CSVVDPYNEQFF
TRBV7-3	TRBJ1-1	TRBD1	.	TGTGCCAGCAGGAGGACAGGGATGACTGAAGCTTTCTTT	CASRRTGMTEAFF
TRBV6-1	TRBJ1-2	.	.	TGTGCCAGCAGGAACATTGGCTATGGCTACACCTTC	CASRNIGYGYTF
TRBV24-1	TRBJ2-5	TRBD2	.	TGTGCCACCAGTGAGGGTGCTAGCGGGACGTACCAAGAGACCCAGTACTTC	CATSEGASGTYQETQYF
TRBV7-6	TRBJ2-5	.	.	TGTGCCAGCAGCTTATGGGGTCAAGCGGCCCAGTACTTC	CASSLWGQAAQYF
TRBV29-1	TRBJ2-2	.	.	TGCAGCGTTGACGGGACGGGAAACACCGGGGAGCTGTTTTTT	CSVDGTGNTGELFF
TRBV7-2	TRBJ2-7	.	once	TGTGCCAGCAGTCGACTGGACGGGGACTACGAGCAGTACTTC	CASSRLDGDYEQYF
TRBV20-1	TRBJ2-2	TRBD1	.	TGCAGTGCTAGAGATCCCGACAGGGCTAACGGGGAGCTGTTTTTT	CSARDPDRANGELFF
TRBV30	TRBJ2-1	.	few	TGTGCCTGGAGTGTAGTTGGTGGTGAGCAGTTCTTC	CAWSVVGGEQFF
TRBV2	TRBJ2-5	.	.	TGTGCCAGCAATCTGGACAGCCAAGAGGCCCAGTACTTC	CASNLDSQEAQYF
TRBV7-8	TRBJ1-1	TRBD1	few	TGTGCCAGCAGCGCCAGGCGCGGACAGGGGTCTGAAGCTTTCTTT	CASSARRGQGSEAFF
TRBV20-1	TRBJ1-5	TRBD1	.	TGCAGTGCTAAGGGGGCAGGAGTGGATCAGCCCCAGCATTTT	CSAKGAGVDQPQHF
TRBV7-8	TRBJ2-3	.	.	TGTGCCAGCAGCTTATGGGGGAGGGATACGCAGTATTTT	CASSLWGRDTQYF
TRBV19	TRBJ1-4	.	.	TGTGCCAGTAGTATGGGAGGTGAAAAACTGTTTTTT	CASSMGGEKLFF
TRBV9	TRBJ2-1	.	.	TGTGCCAGCAGCGGCTTAGGTGAGCAGTTCTTC	CASSGLGEQFF
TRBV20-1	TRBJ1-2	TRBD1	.	TGCAGTGCTAGTATGGACAGGGGGGGACTGAACTATGGCTACACCTTC	CSASMDRGGLNYGYTF
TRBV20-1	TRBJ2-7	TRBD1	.	TGCAGTGCTGTGTCCGGGACAGGTGTTTACGAGCAGTACTTC	CSAVSGTGVYEQYF
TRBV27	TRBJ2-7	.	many	TGTGCCAGCAGACCTAACACCGAGGCCTACGAGCAGTACTTC	CASRPNTEAYEQYF
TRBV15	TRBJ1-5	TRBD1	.	TGTGCCACCAGCAGGGGGACAGTGTATAGCAATCAGCCCCAGCATTTT	CATSRGTVYSNQPQHF
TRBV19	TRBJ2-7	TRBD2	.	TGTGCCAGTAGTTCCGGGGGGGGTACCTACGAGCAGTACTTC	CASSSGGGTYEQYF
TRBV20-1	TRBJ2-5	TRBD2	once	TGCAGTGCTACCCGCTCTAGCGGGAGGACCCGAGAGACCCAGTACTTC	CSATRSSGRTRETQYF
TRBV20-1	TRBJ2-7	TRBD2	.	TGCAGTGCTAGAATTAGCGGGAGTCGATACGAGCAGTACTTC	CSARISGSRYEQYF
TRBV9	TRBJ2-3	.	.	TGTGCCAGCAGCGTCGGGGGGCCTCCTGTGGATACGCAGTATTTT	CASSVGGPPVDTQYF
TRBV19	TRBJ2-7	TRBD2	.	TGTGCCAGTAGTCTAGCGGGAGTTAACCACGAGCAGTACTTC	CASSLAGVNHEQYF
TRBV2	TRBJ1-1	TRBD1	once	TGTGCCAGGAGAGGACAGGGAGGAATGAACACTGAAGCTTTCTTT	CARRGQGGMNTEAFF
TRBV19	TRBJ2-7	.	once	TGTGCCAGTGATCCGTCGGACTGCTCCTACGAGCAGTACTTC	CASDPSDCSYEQYF
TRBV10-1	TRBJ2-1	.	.	TGCGCCAGCAGTGAGAAGCTGGGTGGAAGCTCCTACAATGAGCAGTTCTTC	CASSEKLGGSSYNEQFF
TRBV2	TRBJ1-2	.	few	TGTGCCAGCAGTGATAAGGGAATAGGTGGCTACACCTTC	CASSDKGIGGYTF
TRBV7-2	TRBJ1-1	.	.	TGTGCCAGCAGCTTAGAAGACAGTAGGACTGAAGCTTTCTTT	CASSLEDSRTEAFF
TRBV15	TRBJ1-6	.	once	TGTGCCACCAGCAGAGATCGGGGGGGTAATTCACCCCTCCACTTT	CATSRDRGGNSPLHF
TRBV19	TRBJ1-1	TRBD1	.	TGTGCCAGTCACAGCAGGGGGGGGAACACTGAAGCTTTCTTT	CASHSRGGNTEAFF
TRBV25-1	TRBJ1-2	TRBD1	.	TGTGCCAGCAGTGCCCTACAGGGGGCTAACTATGGCTACACCTTC	CASSALQGANYGYTF
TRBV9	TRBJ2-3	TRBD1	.	TGTGCCAGCAGCCCACCTTCGGGACAGAACACAGATACGCAGTATTTT	CASSPPSGQNTDTQYF
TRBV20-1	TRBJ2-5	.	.	TGCAGTGCCCCCAGGGCCGGCCAAGAGACCCAGTACTTC	CSAPRAGQETQYF
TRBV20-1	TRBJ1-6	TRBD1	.	TGCAGTGCCAGCGGGACAGCCGATTCACCCCTCCACTTT	CSASGTADSPLHF